These T cell receptor beta chains were read from a single sample in a study of lymphopenia after photon versus proton radiotherapy. Produced via immunoSEQ multiplex PCR; TCRdb's table is partial and in-frame only. This table has approximately 70,000 clones, approximately 86% appearing once. The sample consisted of peripheral blood, taken from a patient treated with proton-based radiotherapy. The origin of the receptors is a man older than 75 with esophageal cancer. Each CDR3 is given with its conserved first and last residue. D genes are given only for firm matches. Clone size is not always given. Where it is, it says once, few, many or a class for expanded clones.

TGTGCCAGCAGCCTCTCAGAGACCCAGTACTTC CASSLSETQYF TRBV11-2 once . TRBJ2-5
TGTGCCAGCTCACCACCGGGACAGGGGGGCGGTGTGACTTGGAACACTGAAGCTTTCTTT CASSPPGQGGGVTWNTEAFF TRBV18 . TRBD1 TRBJ1-1
TGTGCCAGCACCCTTCCAGGGGGGTATCAGCCCCAGCATTTT CASTLPGGYQPQHF TRBV6-5 . TRBD1 TRBJ1-5
TGCGCCAGCAGCCTAAGGTTTAGGGGCGGGGAGCTGTTTTTT CASSLRFRGGELFF TRBV4-3 . . TRBJ2-2
TGTGCCAGCAGCGTATCTGGGAATCAGCCCCAGCATTTT CASSVSGNQPQHF TRBV9 few . TRBJ1-5
TGTGCCAGCAGCCCGGACAGGGGGGTTTATGGCTACACCTTC CASSPDRGVYGYTF TRBV9 . TRBD1 TRBJ1-2
TGCGCCAGCAGCCAGGGACAGGCCTGGGTCGGGGAGCTGTTTTTT CASSQGQAWVGELFF TRBV4-3 . TRBD1 TRBJ2-2
TGTGCCAGCAGCTTAGTGGGACAGCTCTACGAGCAGTACTTC CASSLVGQLYEQYF TRBV11-2 . TRBD1 TRBJ2-7
TGTGCCAGTAGTATGACGGCGGGAGGGATACCCTACAATGAGCAGTTCTTC CASSMTAGGIPYNEQFF TRBV19 . TRBD2 TRBJ2-1
TGCAGTGCTAGACGTTCCTACGAGCAGTACTTC CSARRSYEQYF TRBV20-1 . . TRBJ2-7
TGTGCCAGCAGCTTAGAAACGTTCGCAGAGGAGCAGTTCTTC CASSLETFAEEQFF TRBV11-1 . . TRBJ2-1
TGTGCCAGCAGCGTACAGGGGGCAGGAGAAAAACTGTTTTTT CASSVQGAGEKLFF TRBV9 . TRBD1 TRBJ1-4
TGCGCCAGCAGCCAGGAGGGGTACACTTCACCCCTCCACTTT CASSQEGYTSPLHF TRBV4-1 . . TRBJ1-6
TGCGCCAGCAGCTTGGCTAGCGGCAGCTCCTACGAGCAGTACTTC CASSLASGSSYEQYF TRBV5-1 . TRBD2 TRBJ2-7
TGTGCCACCAGCAGAGGCCCCCTGAATGAGCAGTTCTTC CATSRGPLNEQFF TRBV15 . . TRBJ2-1
TGTGCCAGCACCTATCAGGGGGGGCAAGAGACCCAGTACTTC CASTYQGGQETQYF TRBV7-2 . . TRBJ2-5
TGTGCCAGCAGCTTAGACGGAAACCAAGAGACCCAGTACTTC CASSLDGNQETQYF TRBV7-2 . . TRBJ2-5
TGTGCCAGCAGCTTACAGGGTTTATCCTACGAGCAGTACTTC CASSLQGLSYEQYF TRBV5-5 . . TRBJ2-7
TGCGCCAGCAGCTTGGGTGACAGGGGGCTTCGGAAGACCCAGTACTTC CASSLGDRGLRKTQYF TRBV5-1 . TRBD1 TRBJ2-5
TGCGCCAGCAGCCAGTCAAACACCGGGGAGCTGTTTTTT CASSQSNTGELFF TRBV4-1 . . TRBJ2-2
TGTGCCAGCAGCCGACACCTGACAGGGCTTGAGACCCAGTACTTC CASSRHLTGLETQYF TRBV6-5 few TRBD1 TRBJ2-5
TGCAGCGTTGTTAGTGAGGGGCACTCCTACGAGCAGTACTTC CSVVSEGHSYEQYF TRBV29-1 once . TRBJ2-7
TGCGCCAGCAGCCAAGATTCCTGGGGATTAGGCTACAATGAGCAGTTCTTC CASSQDSWGLGYNEQFF TRBV4-3 . . TRBJ2-1
TGTGCCAGCAGCCAACAGGGTTCTACGCAGTATTTT CASSQQGSTQYF TRBV14 . . TRBJ2-3
TGTGCCAGCAGCCCCTCGTGGGTAGGAAATTCACCCCTCCACTTT CASSPSWVGNSPLHF TRBV11-2 . . TRBJ1-6
TGTGCCAGTAGTATAGGGGGTACGAACTATGGCTACACCTTC CASSIGGTNYGYTF TRBV19 once . TRBJ1-2
TGTGCCAGCAGACGGGGGGAGGGTGAAAAACTGTTTTTT CASRRGEGEKLFF TRBV7-8 few . TRBJ1-4
TGTGCCAGCAGCCCCCATCCCCGTACGACAGGGGGCGTCGCCAAAAACATTCAGTACTTC CASSPHPRTTGGVAKNIQYF TRBV7-3 . TRBD1 TRBJ2-4
TGTGCCAGCTCACCGGGGACTACTTTCAATGAGCAGTTCTTC CASSPGTTFNEQFF TRBV18 . TRBD2 TRBJ2-1
TGTGCCAGCATGTTTTCGGGGACAGGTTCCTGGGAGCAGTACTTC CASMFSGTGSWEQYF TRBV5-5 . TRBD1 TRBJ2-7
TGTGCCAGCAGCTTAGATAGTACCGGGACAGGTGAAGCTTTCTTT CASSLDSTGTGEAFF TRBV11-2 . TRBD1 TRBJ1-1
TGTGCCATCTCTGAGACCCGGGGGAGGGGCGGGGAGCTGTTTTTT CAISETRGRGGELFF TRBV28 . TRBD2 TRBJ2-2
TGTGCCAGCAGCTCCTTAAGGGGACACAGGGGCGTTGGGGCCAACGTCCTGACTTTC CASSSLRGHRGVGANVLTF TRBV11-2 . TRBD1 TRBJ2-6
TGCGCCAGCAGCTACCTCGGACACCCTTTCTCTGGGGCCAACGTCCTGACTTTC CASSYLGHPFSGANVLTF TRBV5-1 . . TRBJ2-6
TGTGCCAGCAGCTCAACTACTAGCGGGAGGCCCTACGAGCAGTACTTC CASSSTTSGRPYEQYF TRBV7-9 . TRBD2 TRBJ2-7
TGTGCCAGCAGCTCCCAATTGGGGACTGAAGCTTTCTTT CASSSQLGTEAFF TRBV9 . . TRBJ1-1
TGTGCCAGCTCTCCCCTAGCGCTGCAAGAGACCCAGTACTTC CASSPLALQETQYF TRBV19 . . TRBJ2-5
TGCAGCGTTGTACCGGGGGCCGACTATGGCTACACCTTC CSVVPGADYGYTF TRBV29-1 . . TRBJ1-2
TGTGCCAGCTCACCTGCCCCGGTGGGCTCCACAGATACGCAGTATTTT CASSPAPVGSTDTQYF TRBV18 . . TRBJ2-3
TGTGCCTGGAGTGTAACGTGGACTCAGCCCCAGCATTTT CAWSVTWTQPQHF TRBV30 . . TRBJ1-5
TGTGCCAGCAGCTTAGCGCGTGGCGGTCCCGAGCAGTACTTC CASSLARGGPEQYF TRBV7-9 . . TRBJ2-7
TGTGCCAGCAGGTCAGGTGTCGGAGGCAATCAGCCCCAGCATTTT CASRSGVGGNQPQHF TRBV6-6 . . TRBJ1-5
TGTGCCAGCAGCCCCCCACTGCAGGACCTTCTCCACGAGCAGTACTTC CASSPPLQDLLHEQYF TRBV5-6 once . TRBJ2-7
TGTGCCAGCAGGACACAGGGGGGAAAAGATAATGAAAAACTGTTTTTT CASRTQGGKDNEKLFF TRBV12-1 . . TRBJ1-4
TGTGCCAGCAGCTTAATACAGGGGAGCTCCTACGAGCAGTACTTC CASSLIQGSSYEQYF TRBV7-9 . TRBD1 TRBJ2-7
TGTGCCATCAGTGAGTCTCGGGGCTTTGGAAACACCATATATTTT CAISESRGFGNTIYF TRBV10-3 once . TRBJ1-3
TGTGCCAGCAGCTTAAACACAGGGGCTGGCTACACCTTC CASSLNTGAGYTF TRBV7-2 . TRBD1 TRBJ1-2
TGCGCCAGCAGCCAATGGGTTGGAAACACCATATATTTT CASSQWVGNTIYF TRBV4-3 . . TRBJ1-3
TGTGCCAGCAGCGTAGAAGGGGACACATACAATGAGCAGTTCTTC CASSVEGDTYNEQFF TRBV9 . . TRBJ2-1
TGTGCCAGCACCCGACTCCGGGACAGGGGGCATGGGCAGTACTTC CASTRLRDRGHGQYF TRBV6-5 . TRBD1 TRBJ2-7
TGTGCCAGCAGCTTGGCAATCAATCAGCCCCAGCATTTT CASSLAINQPQHF TRBV7-8 . . TRBJ1-5
TGTGCCAGCAGTTTAACGGGATTCCGAGGAAATGAAAAACTGTTTTTT CASSLTGFRGNEKLFF TRBV6-6 . . TRBJ1-4
TGCAGCGTCAGACTCACAGATACGCAGTATTTT CSVRLTDTQYF TRBV29-1 . . TRBJ2-3
TGTGCCAGCAGCTTAGACCAAAGGTCCGGAGACTACGAGCAGTACTTC CASSLDQRSGDYEQYF TRBV11-2 . . TRBJ2-7
TGCGCCAGCAGCTTAGACGCAGATACGCAGTATTTT CASSLDADTQYF TRBV5-1 . . TRBJ2-3
TGCGCCAGCCGCCAGCCGGGGTTCACAGAGACCCAGTACTTC CASRQPGFTETQYF TRBV5-1 once . TRBJ2-5
TGTGCCAGCAGTGACACAAACAGGGGGAACACTGAAGCTTTCTTT CASSDTNRGNTEAFF TRBV6-4 . TRBD1 TRBJ1-1
TGCGCCAGCAGCCAAGAAGCCTGGGGAGGGGCTCAGCCCCAGCATTTT CASSQEAWGGAQPQHF TRBV4-3 . . TRBJ1-5
TGTGCCTGGAGCGACATGTCCAATCAGCCCCAGCATTTT CAWSDMSNQPQHF TRBV30 few . TRBJ1-5